This record covers a single TCR beta chain. With 7 bases removed from V and 7 bases from J, the gap between germline ends came to 16 bases. The V gene's germline CDR1 is MNHEY and CDR2 SVGAGI. CDR3 length equals 14 residues. This entry belongs to a study of blood T cell repertoires in COVID-19. For the study at large: The United States, Italy and Spain were the sources of the acute and convalescent COVID-19 samples. Sample material is recorded as cDNA or gDNA derived from T cells, B-cell-depleted T cells, or PBMCs.

In the authors' workflow: Amplification from reference gene primers served as the basis for estimated nucleated cell counts. Libraries were prepared by immunoSEQ multiplex PCR; TCRdb keeps only in-frame clonotypes and omits some of them. That table furnishes V, J and clone size, whereas the DNA furnished D and trimming. The sample carries 25,000 to 30,000 clones, roughly 83% recorded once. The sequence was collected from a man aged 80 or over with active COVID-19. Sequenced: peripheral blood. The genes are TRBV6-5 and TRBJ1-4; D is perhaps TRBD1 (6 bases). CDR3 nucleotides: TGTGCCAGCAACACACAGGGATTCAGTGAAAAACTGTTTTTT. It encodes CASNTQGFSEKLFF.